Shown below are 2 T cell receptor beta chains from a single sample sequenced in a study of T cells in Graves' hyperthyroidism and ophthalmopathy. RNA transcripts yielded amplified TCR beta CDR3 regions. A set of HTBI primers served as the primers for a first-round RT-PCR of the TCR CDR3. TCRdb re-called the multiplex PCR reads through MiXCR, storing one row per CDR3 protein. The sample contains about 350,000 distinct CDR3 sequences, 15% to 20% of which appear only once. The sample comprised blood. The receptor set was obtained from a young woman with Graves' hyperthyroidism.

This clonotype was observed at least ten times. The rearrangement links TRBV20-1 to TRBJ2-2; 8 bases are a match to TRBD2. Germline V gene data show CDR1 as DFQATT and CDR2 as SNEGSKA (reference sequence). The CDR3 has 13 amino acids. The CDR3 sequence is CRVAGPNTGELFF. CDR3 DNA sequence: TGCAGAGTAGCGGGGCCCAACACCGGGGAGCTGTTTTTT.

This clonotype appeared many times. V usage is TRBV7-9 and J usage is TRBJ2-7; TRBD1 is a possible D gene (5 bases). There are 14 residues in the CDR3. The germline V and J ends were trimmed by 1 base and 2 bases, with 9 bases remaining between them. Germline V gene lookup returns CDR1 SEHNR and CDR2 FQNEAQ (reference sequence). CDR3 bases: TGTGCCAGCAGCTTAGTCGTCAGGGCCTACGAGCAGTACTTC. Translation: CASSLVVRAYEQYF.